This record looks at one TCR beta chain sequence and its context. The protocol was immunoSEQ multiplex PCR, while the TCRdb copy is restricted to in-frame clones and leaves out a portion. The sample carries tens of thousands of clones, approximately 80% recorded once. The CDR3 length is 12 residues. In germline, CDR1 is LNHDA, CDR2 SQIVND (reference sequence). Trimming stripped 6 bases from V and 4 bases from J, with 10 bases between. Each patient with chemo-refractory metastatic non-small-cell lung cancer was treated with focal radiation plus CTLA-4 blockade using ipilimumab. The source of the sample is a study of radiotherapy plus CTLA-4 blockade in lung cancer.

Source: peripheral blood, taken from a patient treated with radiotherapy plus ipilimumab. The receptor was isolated from a human donor with non-small cell lung cancer that progressed on radiotherapy plus ipilimumab. The chain recombines TRBV19 with TRBJ2-7; D perhaps matches TRBD2 (5 bases). The CDR3: CASSSTGYEQYF. The CDR3 DNA follows: TGTGCCAGTAGCTCGACGGGATACGAGCAGTACTTC.